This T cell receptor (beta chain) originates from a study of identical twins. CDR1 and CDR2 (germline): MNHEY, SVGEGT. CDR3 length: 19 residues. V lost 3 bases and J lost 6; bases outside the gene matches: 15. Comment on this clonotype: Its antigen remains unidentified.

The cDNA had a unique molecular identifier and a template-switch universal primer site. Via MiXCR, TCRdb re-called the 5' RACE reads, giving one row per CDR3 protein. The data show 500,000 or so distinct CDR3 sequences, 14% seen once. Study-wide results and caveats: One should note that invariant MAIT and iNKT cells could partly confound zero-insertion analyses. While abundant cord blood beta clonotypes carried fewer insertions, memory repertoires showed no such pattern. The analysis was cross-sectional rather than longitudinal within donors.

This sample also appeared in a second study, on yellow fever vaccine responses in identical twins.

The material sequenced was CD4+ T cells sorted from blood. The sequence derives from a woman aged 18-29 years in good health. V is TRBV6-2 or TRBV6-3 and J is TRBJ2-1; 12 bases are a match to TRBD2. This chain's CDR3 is CASSYRATSGSLGGNEQFF. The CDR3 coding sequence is TGTGCCAGCAGTTATCGGGCGACTAGCGGGAGCCTCGGGGGCAATGAGCAGTTCTTC.